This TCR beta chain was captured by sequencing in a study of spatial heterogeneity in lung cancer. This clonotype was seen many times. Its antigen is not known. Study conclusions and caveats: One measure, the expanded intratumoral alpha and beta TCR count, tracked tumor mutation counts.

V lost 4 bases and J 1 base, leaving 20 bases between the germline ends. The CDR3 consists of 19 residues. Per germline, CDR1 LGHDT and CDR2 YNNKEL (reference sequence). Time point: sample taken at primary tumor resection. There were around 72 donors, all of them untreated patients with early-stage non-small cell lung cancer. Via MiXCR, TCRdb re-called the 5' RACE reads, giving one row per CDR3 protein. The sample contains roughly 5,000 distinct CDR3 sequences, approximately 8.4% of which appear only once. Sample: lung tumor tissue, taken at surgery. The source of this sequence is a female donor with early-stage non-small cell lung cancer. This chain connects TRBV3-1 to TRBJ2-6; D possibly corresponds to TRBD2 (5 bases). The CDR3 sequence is CASSLPGGRSISGANVLTF. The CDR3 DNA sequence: TGTGCCAGCAGCCTACCAGGAGGACGGTCAATTTCTGGGGCCAACGTCCTGACTTTC.